The 8 T cell receptor beta chains below come from one sample, sequenced in a study of blood T cell repertoires in COVID-19. Using immunoSEQ multiplex PCR, the repertoire was profiled, and TCRdb retains in-frame clones only, with some absent. In the table there are over 100,000 clones, around 90% of which are singletons. The sample consisted of peripheral blood. Every receptor here comes from a human donor in a cohort sampled during active COVID-19.

This sequence joins TRBV29-1 and TRBJ2-1; 10 bases are a match to TRBD2. V shed 7 bases, J shed 4 bases, and the junction held 4 bases outside the gene matches. The CDR3 contains 13 residues. Germline V gene sequence: CDR1 SQVTM, CDR2 ANQGSEA. The CDR3 DNA reads TGCAGCGCAACTAGCGGGGTATACAATGAGCAGTTCTTC. This sequence encodes CSATSGVYNEQFF.

The chain links TRBV15 to TRBJ1-1, with D maybe TRBD1 (5 bases). The CDR3 totals 13 residues. Germline CDR1 LNHNV, CDR2 YYDKDF (reference sequence). V was shortened by 10 bases and J by 3 bases, with 15 bases between the two germline ends. In DNA, the CDR3 is TGTGCCATCCGCCAGGGAAGGGACACTGAAGCTTTCTTT. This encodes CAIRQGRDTEAFF.

V is TRBV20-1 and J is TRBJ1-1; D unresolved. V was trimmed by 3 bases and J by 1 base, leaving 6 bases between them. There are 12 residues in the CDR3. The germline CDR1 and CDR2 sequences are DFQATT and SNEGSKA (reference sequence). The CDR3 loop is CSASHRNTEAFF. The DNA for the CDR3 is TGCAGTGCTAGTCACAGGAACACTGAAGCTTTCTTT.

In regard to this clone: The same CDR3 can be traced to other DNA sequences in this sample. The chain recombines TRBV7-2 with TRBJ1-2, with no clear D. CDR3 length: 14 residues. Germline values: CDR1 SGHTA, CDR2 FQGNSA. The V and J ends lost 1 base and 2 bases respectively, with 8 bases between them. DNA for the CDR3: TGTGCCAGCAGCTTAGTTCCAGAAAACTATGGCTACACCTTC. Protein product: CASSLVPENYGYTF.

The chain is built from TRBV4-3 and TRBJ2-5; the match to TRBD1 covers 8 bases. The CDR3 length is 14 residues. Germline CDR1 and CDR2: LGHNA and YSLEER. The trim removed 4 bases at V and 7 bases at J, leaving 8 bases unmatched. The CDR3: CASSRNGQGSTQYF. The CDR3 region has the DNA TGCGCCAGCAGCCGGAACGGACAGGGTTCGACCCAGTACTTC.

This chain uses TRBV10-3 with TRBJ2-5, with a tentative D call TRBD1 (7 bases). Trimming removed 5 bases from V and 4 bases from J, with 11 bases in between. The germline CDR1 and CDR2 sequences are ENHRY and SYGVKD. The CDR3 consists of 13 residues. The DNA of the CDR3 is TGTGCCATCAGTTCAGGGGGGCCAGAGACCCAGTACTTC. It yields the protein CAISSGGPETQYF.

A word on this clone: Other DNA variants within this sample encode the same CDR3. This chain uses TRBV20-1 with TRBJ2-7; no firm D call. Trimming removed 6 bases from V and 5 bases from J, with 11 bases in between. CDR1 DFQATT and CDR2 SNEGSKA come from the germline V gene (reference sequence). The CDR3 runs 11 residues. CDR3: CSARSGHEQYF. CDR3 nucleotides: TGCAGTGCCAGAAGTGGCCACGAGCAGTACTTC.

The chain uses TRBV6-1 and TRBJ1-3; D gene ambiguous. Germline V gene data show CDR1 as MNHNS and CDR2 as SASEGT. This CDR3 spans 15 amino acids. V lost 2 bases and J lost 0, with 8 bases in between. The CDR3 DNA reads TGTGCCAGCAGTGAATACAGCTTCTCTGGAAACACCATATATTTT. Amino acids: CASSEYSFSGNTIYF.